The 21 T cell receptor beta chains given below trace back to one sample, sequenced in a study of blood T cell repertoires in COVID-19. The protocol was immunoSEQ multiplex PCR, while the TCRdb copy is restricted to in-frame clones and leaves out a portion. The table has about 400,000 clones, 75% to 90% seen once. Sequencing input: peripheral blood. The receptors here all came from a woman between 55 and 75 years old with COVID-19, enrolled during active disease.

The V and J genes are TRBV2 and TRBJ1-5; D is unclear. The V end lost 6 bases, the J end lost 7 bases, and 13 bases lay between the germline ends. The CDR3 has 13 amino acids. Germline V CDR1 and CDR2: SNHLY, FYNNEI. The CDR3 sequence: CASRTTEEQPQHF. CDR3 DNA sequence: TGTGCCAGCAGAACGACGGAGGAGCAGCCCCAGCATTTT.

This sequence joins TRBV7-6 and TRBJ1-1; D call uncertain. Germline-derived CDR1 and CDR2 are SGHVS and FNYEAQ. CDR3 length: 15 residues. V lost 1 base, J lost 2 bases, and 11 bases lay in between. The CDR3 protein is CASSLGTGYNTEAFF. The CDR3 DNA sequence: TGTGCCAGCAGCTTAGGCACCGGGTACAACACTGAAGCTTTCTTT.

This clone was found once. The CDR3 is CASRYQGGEQYF. CDR3 in DNA: TGTGCCAGCAGATACCAGGGAGGCGAGCAGTACTTC. The chain combines TRBV27 with TRBJ2-7; maybe TRBD2 (6 bases). The CDR3 spans 12 residues. V was clipped by 6 bases and J by 6 bases, with 12 bases between them. Germline-derived CDR1 and CDR2 are MNHEY and SMNVEV (reference sequence).

This chain joins TRBV6-5 and TRBJ2-3, with 8 bases aligning to TRBD2. Germline lookup yields CDR1 MNHEY and CDR2 SVGAGI. The ends lost 6 bases at V and 0 bases at J; junction bases unmatched: 5. CDR3 length: 15 amino acids. CDR3: CASSARGGSTDTQYF. The CDR3 nucleotides are TGTGCCAGCAGCGCCCGGGGGGGGAGCACAGATACGCAGTATTTT.

The chain recombines TRBV4-1 with TRBJ1-1, with a weak D call TRBD1 (5 bases). The germline gives CDR1 MGHRA, CDR2 YSYEKL. V lost 1 base and J lost 5, with 14 bases in between. The CDR3 extends over 15 amino acids. The CDR3 DNA sequence: TGCGCCAGCAGCCAAGGGCAGGGTGGATTGACTGAAGCTTTCTTT. Amino acids: CASSQGQGGLTEAFF.

The chain has TRBV14 and TRBJ1-1; TRBD1 might be the D (6 bases). Germline lookup yields CDR1 SGHDN and CDR2 FVKESK. Trimming took off 4 bases at V and 0 bases at J, with 9 bases between the two ends. This CDR3 contains 14 residues. CDR3 DNA sequence: TGTGCCAGCAGCCCAGGGGCCGTGAACACTGAAGCTTTCTTT. Amino acid sequence: CASSPGAVNTEAFF.

This chain links TRBV12-3 or TRBV12-4 with TRBJ1-1; D possibly corresponds to TRBD1 (6 bases). V gave up 5 bases and J gave up 11 bases, with 12 bases separating them. This CDR3 contains 11 residues. The CDR3 bases are TGTGCCAGCAGTGGTAGGGGGGGTGCTTTCTTT. Its protein is CASSGRGGAFF.

The chain recombines TRBV7-2 with TRBJ1-5; D is unclear. CDR1 SGHTA and CDR2 FQGNSA come from the germline V gene. This CDR3 has 15 amino acids. V was trimmed by 4 bases and J by 4 bases, leaving 14 bases between them. In DNA form, the CDR3 reads TGTGCCAGCAGCTCCCCGGGGTTGGGTAATCAGCCCCAGCATTTT. It is translated as CASSSPGLGNQPQHF.

V gene TRBV27 combines with J gene TRBJ2-7, with 9 positions matching TRBD1. The CDR3 extends over 15 amino acids. V lost 6 bases, J lost 4 bases, and 10 bases stayed unmatched. Germline CDR1 is MNHEY and CDR2 is SMNVEV (reference sequence). Here the CDR3 DNA reads TGTGCCAGCAGGACCGGACAGGGGAGGAATTACGAGCAGTACTTC. It codes for CASRTGQGRNYEQYF.

This chain joins TRBV7-3 and TRBJ1-2; 9 bases agree with TRBD1. CDR1 and CDR2 (germline): SGHTA, FQGTGA. Unmatched junction bases numbered 7, after V lost 5 bases and J lost 6 bases. The CDR3 contains 14 residues. In nucleotides, the CDR3 is TGTGCCAGCAGCCATCCGGGGACAGGGAATGGCTACACCTTC. Translating it yields CASSHPGTGNGYTF.

This chain connects TRBV7-2 to TRBJ1-2, with D tentatively TRBD1 (6 bases). There are 13 residues in the CDR3. Germline CDR1 is SGHTA and CDR2 is FQGNSA. V was trimmed by 11 bases and J by 6 bases, leaving 19 bases between them. The CDR3: CAGRGAGLDGYTF. CDR3 bases: TGTGCCGGCCGGGGGGCAGGTTTGGATGGCTACACCTTC.

This chain joins TRBV2 and TRBJ2-1; D is perhaps TRBD2 (6 bases). The V end lost 5 bases, the J end lost 4 bases, and 21 bases lay between the germline ends. The CDR3 spans 17 residues. Germline values: CDR1 SNHLY, CDR2 FYNNEI. DNA of the CDR3: TGTGCCAGCAGTTCCCCTGACATGGGGGACTTATACAATGAGCAGTTCTTC. It yields the protein CASSSPDMGDLYNEQFF. The variable domain in full, completed from reference TRBV2 and TRBJ2-1, reads EPEVTQTPSHQVTQMGQEVILRCVPISNHLYFYWYRQILGQKVEFLVSFYNNEISEKSEIFDDQFSVERPDGSNFTLKIRSTKLEDSAMYFCASSSPDMGDLYNEQFFGPGTRLTVL.

This clone was seen once. The rearrangement joins TRBV4-3 to TRBJ1-1; a weak D match, TRBD1 (5 bases). V lost 0 bases and J 10 bases, leaving 18 bases between the germline ends. The CDR3 sequence is 15 residues long. From germline, CDR1 is LGHNA and CDR2 YSLEER. This CDR3 is CASSQDMGLRVRAFF. CDR3 sequence (DNA): TGCGCCAGCAGCCAAGATATGGGACTTCGGGTGAGAGCTTTCTTT.

The gene calls are TRBV5-1 and TRBJ2-4; 13 bases align to TRBD2. The CDR3 is made up of 16 amino acids. CDR1 is SGHRS, CDR2 YFSETQ, per germline. V shed 4 bases, J shed 7 bases, and the junction held 8 bases outside the gene matches. CDR3 region: CASSRTSGGTENIQYF. The CDR3 nucleotides are TGCGCCAGCAGCCGGACTAGCGGGGGAACTGAGAACATTCAGTACTTC.

The chain uses TRBV9 and TRBJ2-1; TRBD2 matches 12 bases. The CDR3 runs 18 residues. The germline CDR1 and CDR2 sequences are SGDLS and YYNGEE. Trimming removed 3 bases from V and 6 bases from J; junction bases left unmatched: 13. CDR3 nucleotide sequence: TGTGCCAGCAGCGCGCACCGACTAGCGGGGGCCCTCCCCAATGAGCAGTTCTTC. It specifies CASSAHRLAGALPNEQFF.

This clone was recorded once. The genes are TRBV5-6 and TRBJ1-4; TRBD1 matches at 9 bases. V was clipped by 1 base and J by 8 bases; unmatched bases: 6. CDR3 length equals 15 residues. From germline, CDR1 is SGHDT and CDR2 YYEEEE. Here the CDR3 DNA reads TGTGCCAGCAGCTTGAGACAGGGGGGTTCGGAAAAACTGTTTTTT. Translating gives CASSLRQGGSEKLFF.

This clone was counted once. The genes are TRBV11-1 and TRBJ2-7; 7 nucleotides align to TRBD1. CDR1 and CDR2 (germline): SGHAT, FQDESV (reference sequence). The CDR3 is 14 residues long. With 5 bases clipped from V and 6 bases from J, the junction kept 10 bases outside the gene matches. Here the CDR3 DNA reads TGTGCCAGCAGCCCAGGCACAGGGGTGGGCGAGCAGTACTTC. This gives the protein CASSPGTGVGEQYF.

V is TRBV6-2 or TRBV6-3 and J is TRBJ1-1, with TRBD1 matching over 9 bases. The CDR3 contains 14 residues. Trimming cost V 3 bases and J 4 bases; bases outside gene matches: 3. The germline CDR1 and CDR2 sequences are MNHEY and SVGEGT. The CDR3 protein is CASSYGTGFTEAFF. CDR3 DNA: TGTGCCAGCAGTTATGGGACAGGGTTCACTGAAGCTTTCTTT.

This chain connects TRBV13 to TRBJ2-3; TRBD2 matches at 9 bases. The CDR3 consists of 14 residues. V trimming: 3 bases; J trimming: 4 bases; junction bases outside the gene matches: 2. Germline V gives CDR1 PRHDT, CDR2 FYEKMQ (reference sequence). The CDR3 bases are TGTGCCAGCAGCTTTAGCGGGGGATCAGATACGCAGTATTTT. Amino acid sequence: CASSFSGGSDTQYF. The full variable domain, with the rest looked up from reference TRBV13 and TRBJ2-3, is AAGVIQSPRHLIKEKRETATLKCYPIPRHDTVYWYQQGPGQDPQFLISFYEKMQSDKGSIPDRFSAQQFSDYHSELNMSSLELGDSALYFCASSFSGGSDTQYFGPGTRLTVL.

This sequence joins TRBV29-1 and TRBJ2-1; TRBD2 agrees at 13 bases. Germline CDR1 reads SQVTM; CDR2 reads ANQGSEA. V shed 4 bases and J 10 bases; nucleotides not matched to a gene: 7. The CDR3 loop spans 14 amino acids. The CDR3 coding sequence is TGCAGCGTTGTGACTAGCGGGGGGTGGTTGGAGCAGTTCTTC. Translated: CSVVTSGGWLEQFF.

V gene TRBV4-1 combines with J gene TRBJ2-3, with a possible D match to TRBD2 (6 bases). The V gene's germline CDR1 is MGHRA and CDR2 YSYEKL. Trimming pared 4 bases from V and 4 bases from J, leaving 6 bases between. The CDR3 is 12 amino acids. CDR3 sequence: CASSREADTQYF. In nucleotides, the CDR3 is TGCGCCAGCAGCCGGGAGGCAGATACGCAGTATTTT.